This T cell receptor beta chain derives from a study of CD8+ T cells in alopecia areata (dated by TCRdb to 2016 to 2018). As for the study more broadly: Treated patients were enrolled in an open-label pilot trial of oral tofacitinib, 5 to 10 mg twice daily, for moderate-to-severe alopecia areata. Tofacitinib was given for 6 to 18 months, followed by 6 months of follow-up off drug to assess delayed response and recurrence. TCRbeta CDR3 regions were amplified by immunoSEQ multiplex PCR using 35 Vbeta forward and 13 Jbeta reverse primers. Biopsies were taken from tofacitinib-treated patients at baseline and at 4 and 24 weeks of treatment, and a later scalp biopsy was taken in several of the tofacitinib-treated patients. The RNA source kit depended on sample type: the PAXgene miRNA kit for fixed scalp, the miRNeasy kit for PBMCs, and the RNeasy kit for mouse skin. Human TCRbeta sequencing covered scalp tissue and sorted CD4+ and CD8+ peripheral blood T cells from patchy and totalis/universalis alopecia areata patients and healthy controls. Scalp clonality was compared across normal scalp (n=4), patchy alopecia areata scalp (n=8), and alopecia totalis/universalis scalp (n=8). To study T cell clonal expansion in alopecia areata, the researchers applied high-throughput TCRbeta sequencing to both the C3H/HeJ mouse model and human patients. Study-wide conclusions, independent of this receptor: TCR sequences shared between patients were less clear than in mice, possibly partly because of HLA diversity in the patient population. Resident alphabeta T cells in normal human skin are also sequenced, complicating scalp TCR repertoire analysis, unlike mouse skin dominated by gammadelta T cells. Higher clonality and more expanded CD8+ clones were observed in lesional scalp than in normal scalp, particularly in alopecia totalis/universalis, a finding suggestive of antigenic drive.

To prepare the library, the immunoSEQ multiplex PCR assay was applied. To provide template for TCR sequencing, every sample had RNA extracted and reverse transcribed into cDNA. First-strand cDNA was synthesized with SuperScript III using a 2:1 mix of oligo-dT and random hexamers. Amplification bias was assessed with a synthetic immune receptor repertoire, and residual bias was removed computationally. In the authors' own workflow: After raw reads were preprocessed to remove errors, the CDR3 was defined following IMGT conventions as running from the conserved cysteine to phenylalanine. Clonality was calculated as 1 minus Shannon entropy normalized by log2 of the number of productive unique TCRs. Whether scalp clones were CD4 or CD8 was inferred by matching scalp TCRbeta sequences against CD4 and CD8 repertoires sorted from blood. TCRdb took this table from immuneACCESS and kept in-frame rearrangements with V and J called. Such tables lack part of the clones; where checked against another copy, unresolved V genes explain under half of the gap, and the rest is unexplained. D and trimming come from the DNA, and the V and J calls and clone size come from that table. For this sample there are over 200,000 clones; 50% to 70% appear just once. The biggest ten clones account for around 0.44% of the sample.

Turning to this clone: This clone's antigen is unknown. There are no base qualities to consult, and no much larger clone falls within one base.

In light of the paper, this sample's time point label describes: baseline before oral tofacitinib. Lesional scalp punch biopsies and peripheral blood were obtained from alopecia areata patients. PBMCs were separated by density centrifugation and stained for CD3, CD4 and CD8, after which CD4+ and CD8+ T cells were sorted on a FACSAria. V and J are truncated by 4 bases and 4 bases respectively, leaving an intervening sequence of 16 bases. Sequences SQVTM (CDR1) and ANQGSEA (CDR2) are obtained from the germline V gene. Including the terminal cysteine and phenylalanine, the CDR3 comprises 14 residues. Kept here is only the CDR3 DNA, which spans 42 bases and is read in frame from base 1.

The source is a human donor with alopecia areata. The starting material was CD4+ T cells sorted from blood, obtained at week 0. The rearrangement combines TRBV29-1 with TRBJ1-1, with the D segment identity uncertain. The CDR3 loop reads CSVVPPDRVTEAFF. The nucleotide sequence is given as TGCAGCGTTGTCCCACCGGACCGGGTCACTGAAGCTTTCTTT. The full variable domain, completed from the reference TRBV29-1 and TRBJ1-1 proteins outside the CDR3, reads SAVISQKPSRDICQRGTSLTIQCQVDSQVTMMFWYRQQPGQSLTLIATANQGSEATYESGFVIDKFPISRPNLTFSTLTVSNMSPEDSSIYLCSVVPPDRVTEAFFGQGTRLTVV.